The source of this T cell receptor beta chain is a study of T cell repertoires in cytomegalovirus infection. Study overall: In public TCR beta signatures, there were indications of both CMV infection and matching HLA type.

Study-wide points: Dominant in the ex vivo response were TCR beta clonotypes restricted by HLA-C and specific for CMV.

As regards this clonotype: What it binds is unknown. At one boundary the junction diverges from the germline segment, which might be a read error.

MiXCR, run by TCRdb on the reads, gives a single entry per CDR3 protein. The data show around 450,000 distinct CDR3 sequences, around 32% seen once. Germline V gene data show CDR1 as SEHNR and CDR2 as FQNEAQ (reference sequence). The CDR3 sequence is 14 residues long. This sequence originates from a human donor in good health (CMV status not recorded). Some clones in this sample may be carry-over from other donors' samples. V is TRBV7-9 and J is TRBJ1-5; D perhaps matches TRBD1 (5 bases). The material sequenced was PBMCs. In DNA form, the CDR3 reads TGTTCCAGCAGATTTGACAGTAGCAAGCAGCCCAAGCATTTT. This codes for CSSRFDSSKQPKHF. The complete variable domain, with remaining parts taken from reference TRBV7-9 and TRBJ1-5, reads DTGVSQNPRHKITKRGQNVTFRCDPISEHNRLYWYRQTLGQGPEFLTYFQNEAQLEKSRLLSDRFSAERPKGSFSTLEIQRTEQGDSAMYLCSSRFDSSKQPKHFGDGTRLSIL.